A selection of T cell receptor beta chains follows, all from one sample in a study of cytomegalovirus exposure and HLA in healthy donors. Clones were read by immunoSEQ multiplex PCR, and TCRdb kept only the in-frame ones, dropping some. Of 200,000 or so clones in the sample, about 80% are singletons; the top ten hold approximately 1.5%. The sequenced sample was PBMCs. The receptors shown here come from a girl aged 5-17 years in good health and CMV-seronegative. Each CDR3 is given with its conserved first and last residue.

v_call	j_call	cdr3_aa
TRBV10-3	TRBJ2-5	CAIRQVVGETQYF
TRBV6-1	TRBJ2-3	CASSVLIGTAGTDTQYF
TRBV5-6	TRBJ2-7	CASSPPFGRAVSYEQYF
TRBV11-2	TRBJ2-3	CASGHTDTQYF
TRBV28	TRBJ2-2	CASTGTSGRFYTGELFF
TRBV27	TRBJ2-2	CASSLSWGPNYGELFF
TRBV4-1	TRBJ2-1	CASSQDNRASVPYNEQFF
TRBV6-6	.	CASSLTQGGSSYEQYF
TRBV6-1	TRBJ2-7	CASSVGGRDEQYF
TRBV19	TRBJ2-2	CASKGLSQAGELFF
TRBV11-2	TRBJ2-1	CASSLTGAAYNEQFF
TRBV10-2	TRBJ2-5	CASSDPGLAAKETQYF
TRBV2	TRBJ2-3	CASSVRGGTDTQYF
TRBV29-1	TRBJ2-1	CSVAGQLSYNEQFF
TRBV13	TRBJ2-1	CASSSGLAGGVGEQFF
TRBV5-6	TRBJ2-7	CASSSTGLRDEQYF
TRBV7-9	TRBJ1-2	CASSLVRAGQVDSYGYTF
TRBV28	TRBJ1-2	CASSLDRDRGRPGYGYTF
TRBV27	TRBJ2-1	CASSSSGQDSYNEQFF
TRBV2	TRBJ2-7	CASSERGHGLSEQYF
TRBV6-1	TRBJ1-6	CASTTDRGNSPLHF
TRBV4-1	TRBJ2-1	CASSQDLGGPYNEQFF
TRBV6-5	TRBJ2-5	CASSDPGGEYF
TRBV29-1	TRBJ1-5	CSARSGGDQPQHF
TRBV5-1	TRBJ2-1	CASSLNQGTYNEQFF
TRBV4-2	TRBJ2-3	CASSQEGGSDTQYF
TRBV11-1	TRBJ1-6	CASSLSLSSYNSPLHF
TRBV5-6	TRBJ2-7	CASSSGESEQYF
TRBV30	TRBJ1-1	CAWSGLRTSTEAFF
TRBV19	TRBJ1-5	CASREQGADYQPQHF
TRBV28	TRBJ2-5	CASTTANQETQYF
TRBV10-2	TRBJ1-5	CASRDRVNQPQHF
TRBV11-3	TRBJ2-1	CASSSFEYNEQFF
TRBV4-3	TRBJ2-1	CASSQAGNEQFF
TRBV13	TRBJ2-1	CASSSGTIEEQFF
TRBV4-1	TRBJ2-4	CASSQLAGTGKNIQYF
TRBV7-2	TRBJ2-3	CASSPGGAGDTQYF
TRBV4-1	TRBJ2-6	CASSQGGRGILSGANVLTF
TRBV6-4	TRBJ1-1	CASSSTENTEAFF